The text below deals with one TCR beta chain. Its antigen specificity is not known. Per-nucleotide qualities are absent, and no much larger clonotype sits a single base away. The treatment or condition label, read with the paper, signifies: in vitro stimulation with specific CMV peptide epitopes to enrich CMV-specific T cells. These data belong to a study of T cell repertoires in cytomegalovirus infection (dated by TCRdb to about 2019). Background for the entire study: Recently identified HLA-C-restricted CMV epitopes, whose presentation resists viral immunomodulation, were targeted by peptide stimulations together with well-studied HLA-B-restricted epitopes. Because public TCR beta signatures pointed to carriage of CMV infection together with the matching HLA type, the HLA type of each donor mattered for the analysis. The paper as a whole reports these results and caveats: The ex vivo response was dominated by HLA-C-restricted CMV-specific TCR beta clonotypes, which also provided the single most frequent clonotype in two of eight donors. In both this cohort and an independent roughly 330-donor cohort, the cumulative frequency of public TCR beta family members distinguished carriers of CMV infection plus the relevant HLA type.

Sequencing relied on an Illumina HiSeq 1500. The raw public data were reprocessed by TCRdb itself: fastp quality trimming at Q25, MiXCR clonotype calling, in-frame beta chains only. Each entry is one CDR3 protein sequence, shown with its most common DNA and genes. This sample lists approximately 120,000 distinct CDR3 sequences; roughly a third were detected once. The top ten constitute roughly 58% of the sample. CDR1 and CDR2 are drawn from the germline V gene: WSHSY, SAAADI. The CDR3 goes from the cysteine to the phenylalanine over 13 residues. The read is trimmed to its CDR3 DNA, 39 bases read in frame from base 1. V sheds 10 bases and J sheds 3 bases, leaving 16 bases between their ends.

This sequence originates from a human donor in good health (CMV status not recorded). Some clones in this sample may be carry-over from other donors' samples. The V and J genes are TRBV10-2 and TRBJ2-7; the D gene is possibly TRBD2, with 5 bases matching. Source: CD8+ T cells from cultured PBMCs, taken from culture after CMV antigen stimulation. The DNA is as follows: TGCGCCACCCAAGAAGGACTGATCTACGAGCAGTACTTC. The translation is CATQEGLIYEQYF.